Listed below are T cell receptor beta chains from one sample, sequenced in a study of technical replicates of blood from several donors. Libraries were prepared by immunoSEQ multiplex PCR; TCRdb keeps only in-frame clonotypes and omits some of them. Altogether more than 70,000 clones are present, 92% being singletons, with the ten largest covering about 0.27%. Sequencing used T cells isolated from PBMCs. The receptors were sampled from a human donor in good health. The CDR3 runs from the conserved cysteine through the conserved F or W.

V gene	J gene	CDR3 protein
TRBV19	TRBJ1-2	CASSIKGGWSASPVYYGYTF
TRBV2	TRBJ1-2	CASSAEEGGSGYTF
TRBV5-4	TRBJ2-7	CASSTRDLTYEQYF
TRBV4-2	TRBJ2-1	CASSPGTGSSYNEQFF
TRBV30	TRBJ2-7	CAWRYSGTGGYEQYF
TRBV4-2	TRBJ2-1	CASSQEIASDEQFF
TRBV29-1	TRBJ2-3	CSVDDRGSLPQYF
TRBV6-1	TRBJ2-7	CASSEGGGRSYEQYF
TRBV15	TRBJ1-5	CATSETRNQPQHF
TRBV6-4	TRBJ2-7	CASSDSPDEQYF
TRBV2	TRBJ2-7	CASSDRTGPPYEQYF
TRBV2	TRBJ2-1	CASSGYLLAEEQFF
TRBV30	TRBJ2-3	CACWTLTSTDTQYF
TRBV5-1	TRBJ1-4	CASRPTALTREKLFF
TRBV29-1	TRBJ1-1	CSVELLGHWNTEAFF
TRBV2	TRBJ1-6	CASSEWTPTPNSPLHF
TRBV7-9	TRBJ2-5	CASSSPRGLGGQETQYF